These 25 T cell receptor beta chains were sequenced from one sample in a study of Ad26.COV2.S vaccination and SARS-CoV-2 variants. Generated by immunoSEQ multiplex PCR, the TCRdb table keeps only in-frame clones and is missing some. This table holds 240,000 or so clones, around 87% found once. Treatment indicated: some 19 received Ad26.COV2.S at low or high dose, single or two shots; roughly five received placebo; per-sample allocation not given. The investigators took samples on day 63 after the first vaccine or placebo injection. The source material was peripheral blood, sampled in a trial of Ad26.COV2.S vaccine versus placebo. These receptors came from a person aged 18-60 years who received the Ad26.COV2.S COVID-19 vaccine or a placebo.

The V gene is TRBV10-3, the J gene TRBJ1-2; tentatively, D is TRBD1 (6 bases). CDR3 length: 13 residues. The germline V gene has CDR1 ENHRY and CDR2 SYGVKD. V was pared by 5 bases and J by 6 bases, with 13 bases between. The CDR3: CAISIDRTDGYTF. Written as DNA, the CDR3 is TGTGCCATCAGTATCGACAGGACTGATGGCTACACCTTC.

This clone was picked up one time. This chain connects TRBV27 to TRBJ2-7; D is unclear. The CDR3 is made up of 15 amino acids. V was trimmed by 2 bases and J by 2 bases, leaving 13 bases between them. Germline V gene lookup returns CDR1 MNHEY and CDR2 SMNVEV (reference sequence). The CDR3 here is CASSLVAGKAYEQYF. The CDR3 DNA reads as TGTGCCAGCAGTTTAGTGGCAGGAAAAGCCTACGAGCAGTACTTC.

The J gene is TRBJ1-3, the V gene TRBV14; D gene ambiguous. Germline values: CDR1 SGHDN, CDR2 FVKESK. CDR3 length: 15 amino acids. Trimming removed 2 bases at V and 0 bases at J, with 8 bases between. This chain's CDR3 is CASSQTVGSGNTIYF. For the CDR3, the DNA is TGTGCCAGCAGCCAAACGGTCGGCTCTGGAAACACCATATATTTT.

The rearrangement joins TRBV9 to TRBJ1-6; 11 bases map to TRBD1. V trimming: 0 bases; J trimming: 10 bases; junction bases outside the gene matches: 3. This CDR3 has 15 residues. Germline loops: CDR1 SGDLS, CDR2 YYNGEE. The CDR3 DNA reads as TGTGCCAGCAGCGTAGTGGACAGGGGGCAATCACCCCTCCACTTT. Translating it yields CASSVVDRGQSPLHF.

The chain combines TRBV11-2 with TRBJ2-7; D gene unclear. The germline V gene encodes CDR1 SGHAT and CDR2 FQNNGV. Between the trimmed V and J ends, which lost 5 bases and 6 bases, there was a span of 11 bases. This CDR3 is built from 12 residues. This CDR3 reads CASSLTPLEQYF. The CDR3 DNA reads TGTGCCAGCAGCCTCACACCCCTCGAGCAGTACTTC.

The CDR3 region is CASSGSGDTSYNEQFF. As DNA, the CDR3 is TGCGCCAGCAGCGGGAGTGGGGACACCTCCTACAATGAGCAGTTCTTC. This chain joins TRBV5-1 and TRBJ2-1; the D gene is possibly TRBD1 (6 bases). The CDR3 has 16 amino acids. V shed 4 bases and J shed 0 bases, with 14 bases lying between them. Germline CDR1 reads SGHRS; CDR2 reads YFSETQ.

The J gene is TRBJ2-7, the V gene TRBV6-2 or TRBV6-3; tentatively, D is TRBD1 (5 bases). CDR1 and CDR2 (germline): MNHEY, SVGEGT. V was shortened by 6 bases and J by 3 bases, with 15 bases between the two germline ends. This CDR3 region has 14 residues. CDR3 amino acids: CASSLSRQNYEQYF. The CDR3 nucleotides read TGTGCCAGCAGCCTATCCCGACAGAACTACGAGCAGTACTTC.

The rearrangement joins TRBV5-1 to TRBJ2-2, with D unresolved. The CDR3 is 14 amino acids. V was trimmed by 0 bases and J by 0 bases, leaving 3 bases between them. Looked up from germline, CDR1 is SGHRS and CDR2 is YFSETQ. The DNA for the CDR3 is TGCGCCAGCAGCTTGGTTCCGAACACCGGGGAGCTGTTTTTT. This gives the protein CASSLVPNTGELFF. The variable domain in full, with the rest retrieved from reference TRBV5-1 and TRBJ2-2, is KAGVTQTPRYLIKTRGQQVTLSCSPISGHRSVSWYQQTPGQGLQFLFEYFSETQRNKGNFPGRFSGRQFSNSRSEMNVSTLELGDSALYLCASSLVPNTGELFFGEGSRLTVL.

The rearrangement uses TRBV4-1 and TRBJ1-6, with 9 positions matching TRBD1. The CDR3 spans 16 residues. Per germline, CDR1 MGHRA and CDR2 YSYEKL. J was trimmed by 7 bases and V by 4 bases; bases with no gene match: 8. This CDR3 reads CASSPGTGRRNSPLHF. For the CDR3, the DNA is TGCGCCAGCAGCCCTGGGACAGGGAGGAGAAATTCACCCCTCCACTTT.

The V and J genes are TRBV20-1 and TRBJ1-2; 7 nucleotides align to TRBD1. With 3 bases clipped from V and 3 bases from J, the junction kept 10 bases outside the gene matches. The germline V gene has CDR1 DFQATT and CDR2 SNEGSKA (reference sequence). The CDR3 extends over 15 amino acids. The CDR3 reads CSASSLGQLDYGYTF. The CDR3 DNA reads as TGCAGTGCTAGTAGCTTGGGACAGTTGGACTATGGCTACACCTTC.

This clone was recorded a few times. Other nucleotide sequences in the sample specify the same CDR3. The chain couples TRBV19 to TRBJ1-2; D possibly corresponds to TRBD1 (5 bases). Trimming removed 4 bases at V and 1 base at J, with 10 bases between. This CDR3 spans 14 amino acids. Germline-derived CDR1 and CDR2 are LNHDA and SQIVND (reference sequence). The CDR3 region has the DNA TGTGCCAGTAGTAGGCAGGGAGGTAACTATGGCTACACCTTC. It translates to CASSRQGGNYGYTF.

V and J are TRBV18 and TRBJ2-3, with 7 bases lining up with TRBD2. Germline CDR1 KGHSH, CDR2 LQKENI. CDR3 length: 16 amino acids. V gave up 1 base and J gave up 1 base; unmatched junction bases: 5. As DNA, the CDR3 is TGTGCCAGCTCACCACTCACGGGAGGTGGCACAGATACGCAGTATTTT. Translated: CASSPLTGGGTDTQYF.

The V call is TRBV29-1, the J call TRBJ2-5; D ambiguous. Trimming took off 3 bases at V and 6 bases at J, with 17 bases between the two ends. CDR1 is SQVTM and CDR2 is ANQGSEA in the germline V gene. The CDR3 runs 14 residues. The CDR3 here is CSVDPPLGVQTQYF. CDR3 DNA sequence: TGCAGCGTTGATCCCCCTCTAGGTGTGCAGACCCAGTACTTC.

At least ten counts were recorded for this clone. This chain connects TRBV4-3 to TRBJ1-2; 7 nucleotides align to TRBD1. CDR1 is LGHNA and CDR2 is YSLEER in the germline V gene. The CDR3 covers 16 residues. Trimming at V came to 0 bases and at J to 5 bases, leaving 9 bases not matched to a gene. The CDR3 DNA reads TGCGCCAGCAGCCAAGATTTTAACAGGGGACTTTATGGCTACACCTTC. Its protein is CASSQDFNRGLYGYTF.

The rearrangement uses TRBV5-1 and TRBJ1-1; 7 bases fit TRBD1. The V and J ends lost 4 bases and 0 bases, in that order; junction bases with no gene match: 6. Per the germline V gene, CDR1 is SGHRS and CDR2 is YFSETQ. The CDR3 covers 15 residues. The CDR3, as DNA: TGCGCCAGCAGCAGTCCCGGACAGGTGAACACTGAAGCTTTCTTT. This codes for CASSSPGQVNTEAFF. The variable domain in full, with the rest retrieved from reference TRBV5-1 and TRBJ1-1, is KAGVTQTPRYLIKTRGQQVTLSCSPISGHRSVSWYQQTPGQGLQFLFEYFSETQRNKGNFPGRFSGRQFSNSRSEMNVSTLELGDSALYLCASSSPGQVNTEAFFGQGTRLTVV.

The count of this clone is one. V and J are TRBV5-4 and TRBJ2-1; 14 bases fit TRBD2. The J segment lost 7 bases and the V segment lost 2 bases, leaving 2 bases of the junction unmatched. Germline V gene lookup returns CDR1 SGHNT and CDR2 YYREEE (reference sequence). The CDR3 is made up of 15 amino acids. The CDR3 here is CASSFGLAGGNEQFF. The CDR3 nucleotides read TGTGCCAGCAGCTTTGGACTAGCGGGGGGAAATGAGCAGTTCTTC.

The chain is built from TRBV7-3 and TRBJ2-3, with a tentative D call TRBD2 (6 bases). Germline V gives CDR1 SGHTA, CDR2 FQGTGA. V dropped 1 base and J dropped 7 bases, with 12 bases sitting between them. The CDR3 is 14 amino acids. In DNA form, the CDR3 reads TGTGCCAGCAGCTTAATTGCTAGCGCAAATACGCAGTATTTT. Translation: CASSLIASANTQYF.

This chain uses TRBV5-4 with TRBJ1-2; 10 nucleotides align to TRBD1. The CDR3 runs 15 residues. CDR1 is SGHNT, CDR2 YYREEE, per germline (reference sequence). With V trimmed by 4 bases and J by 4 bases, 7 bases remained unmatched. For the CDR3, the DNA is TGTGCCAGCAGCCTTAGACAGGGGGCACTCTATGGCTACACCTTC. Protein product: CASSLRQGALYGYTF.

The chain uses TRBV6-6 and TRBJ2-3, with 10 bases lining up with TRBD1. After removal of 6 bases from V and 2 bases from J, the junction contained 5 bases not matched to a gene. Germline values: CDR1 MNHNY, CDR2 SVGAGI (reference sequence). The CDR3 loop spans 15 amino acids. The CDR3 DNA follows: TGTGCCAGCAGACGACAGGGGGCTAACACAGATACGCAGTATTTT. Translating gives CASRRQGANTDTQYF.

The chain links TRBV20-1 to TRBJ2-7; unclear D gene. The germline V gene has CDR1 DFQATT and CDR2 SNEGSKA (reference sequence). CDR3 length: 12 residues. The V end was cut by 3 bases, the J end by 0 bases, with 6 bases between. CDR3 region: CSASMGSYEQYF. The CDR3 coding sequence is TGCAGTGCTAGTATGGGCTCCTACGAGCAGTACTTC.

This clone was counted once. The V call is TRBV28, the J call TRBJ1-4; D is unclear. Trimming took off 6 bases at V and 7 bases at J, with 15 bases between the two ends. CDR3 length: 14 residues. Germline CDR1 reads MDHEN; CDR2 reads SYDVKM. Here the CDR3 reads CASRIQPGAEKLFF. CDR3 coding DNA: TGTGCCAGCAGGATCCAGCCTGGTGCTGAAAAACTGTTTTTT.

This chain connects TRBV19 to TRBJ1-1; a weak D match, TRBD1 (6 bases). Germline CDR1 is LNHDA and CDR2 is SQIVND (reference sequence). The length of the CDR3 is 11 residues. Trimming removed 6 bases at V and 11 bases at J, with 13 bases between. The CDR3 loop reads CASRRGGGAFF. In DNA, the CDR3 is TGTGCCAGTAGACGCGGGGGCGGCGCTTTCTTT.

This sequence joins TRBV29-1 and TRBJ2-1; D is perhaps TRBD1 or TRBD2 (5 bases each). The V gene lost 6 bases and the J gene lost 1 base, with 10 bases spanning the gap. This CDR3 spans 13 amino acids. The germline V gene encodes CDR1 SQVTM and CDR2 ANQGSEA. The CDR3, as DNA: TGCAGCGTGACTGGGGGTTCCTACAATGAGCAGTTCTTC. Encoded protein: CSVTGGSYNEQFF.

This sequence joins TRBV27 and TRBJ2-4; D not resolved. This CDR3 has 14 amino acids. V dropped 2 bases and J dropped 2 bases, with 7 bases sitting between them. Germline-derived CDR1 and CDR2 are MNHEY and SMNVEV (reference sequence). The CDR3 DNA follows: TGTGCCAGCAGTTTAGTGGGTACCAAAAACATTCAGTACTTC. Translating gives CASSLVGTKNIQYF.

The CDR3 reads CASSQDHSPNYGYTF. The CDR3 DNA follows: TGCGCCAGCAGCCAAGATCACAGTCCTAACTATGGCTACACCTTC. J is TRBJ1-2 and V is TRBV4-3; D remains ambiguous. Germline assignment: CDR1 LGHNA and CDR2 YSLEER. The CDR3 has 15 residues. The V end was cut by 0 bases, the J end by 0 bases, with 8 bases between.